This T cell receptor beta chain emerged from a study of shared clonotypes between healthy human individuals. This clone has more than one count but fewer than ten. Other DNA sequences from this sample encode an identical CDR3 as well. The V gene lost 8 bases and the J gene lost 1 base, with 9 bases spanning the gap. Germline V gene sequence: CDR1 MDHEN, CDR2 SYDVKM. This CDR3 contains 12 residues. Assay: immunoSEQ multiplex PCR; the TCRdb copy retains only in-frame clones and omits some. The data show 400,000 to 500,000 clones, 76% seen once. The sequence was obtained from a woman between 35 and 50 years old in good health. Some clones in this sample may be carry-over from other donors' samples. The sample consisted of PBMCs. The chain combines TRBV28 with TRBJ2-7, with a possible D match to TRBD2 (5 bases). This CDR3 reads CASRTGSYEQYF. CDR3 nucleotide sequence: TGTGCCAGCCGGACGGGATCCTACGAGCAGTACTTC.